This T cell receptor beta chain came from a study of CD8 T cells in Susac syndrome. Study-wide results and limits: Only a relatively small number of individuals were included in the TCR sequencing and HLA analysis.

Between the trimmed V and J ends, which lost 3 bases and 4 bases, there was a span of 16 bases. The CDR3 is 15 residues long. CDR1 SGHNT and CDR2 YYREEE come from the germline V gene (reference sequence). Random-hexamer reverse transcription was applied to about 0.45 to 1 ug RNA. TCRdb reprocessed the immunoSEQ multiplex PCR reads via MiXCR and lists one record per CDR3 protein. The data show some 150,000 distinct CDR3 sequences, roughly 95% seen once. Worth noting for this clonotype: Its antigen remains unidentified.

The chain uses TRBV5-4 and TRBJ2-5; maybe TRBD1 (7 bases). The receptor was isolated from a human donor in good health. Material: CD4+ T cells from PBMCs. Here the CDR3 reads CASSYPGAGGETQYF. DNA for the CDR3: TGTGCCAGCAGCTATCCGGGGGCAGGGGGAGAGACCCAGTACTTC.